Reported below is one T cell receptor beta chain. No antigen is known for it. The second PCR ran about 6 to 11 cycles with a sample-barcoded 5' primer and J-beta primers. A 12-random-nucleotide template-switch adaptor tagged each cDNA molecule. Using its own MiXCR run on the 5' RACE reads, TCRdb lists one record per CDR3 protein. This repertoire shows about 970,000 distinct CDR3 sequences, roughly 51% found once; its top ten account for 20% to 25%. The entry originates in a study of blood T cells in healthy people across ages. General study findings and limits: Roughly linearly, TCR beta diversity per million T cells fell as age increased.

Researchers collected approximately 9.5 milliliters of peripheral blood from every single donor. Extraction yielded at least 6 micrograms of total RNA per sample. The sequenced sample was blood. This TCR derives from a woman aged 60-75 years in good health.

Here the CDR3 reads CASGISDRLSNYGYTF. CDR3 DNA: TGTGCTAGTGGCATCTCCGATAGACTTTCTAACTATGGCTACACCTTC. The chain employs TRBV12-5 and TRBJ1-2; D unclear. V was pared by 6 bases and J by 0 bases, with 17 bases between. The CDR3 covers 16 residues. CDR1 and CDR2 from the germline V gene are LGHNT and FRNRAP.